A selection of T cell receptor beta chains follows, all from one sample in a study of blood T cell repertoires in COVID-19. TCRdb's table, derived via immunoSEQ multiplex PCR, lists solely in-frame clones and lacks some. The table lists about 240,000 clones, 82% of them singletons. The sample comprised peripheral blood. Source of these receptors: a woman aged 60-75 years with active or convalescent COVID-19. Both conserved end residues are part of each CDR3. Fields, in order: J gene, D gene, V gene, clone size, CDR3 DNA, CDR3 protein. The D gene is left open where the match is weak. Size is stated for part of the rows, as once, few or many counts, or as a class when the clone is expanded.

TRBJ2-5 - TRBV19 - TGTGCCAGTAGTATCCGGGGGCTAGCGGAACTACAAGAGACCCAGTACTTC CASSIRGLAELQETQYF
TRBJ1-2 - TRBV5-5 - TGTGCCAGCAGCTTGGGGTCCAACTCTTATGGCTACACCTTC CASSLGSNSYGYTF
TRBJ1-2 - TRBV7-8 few TGTGCCAGCAGCCTCTTATATGGCTACACCTTC CASSLLYGYTF
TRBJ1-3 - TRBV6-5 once TGTGCCACCGCGGGGGGCTCTGGAAACACCATATATTTT CATAGGSGNTIYF
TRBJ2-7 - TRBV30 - TGTGCCTGGAGTCCAGGGTACGAGCAGTACTTC CAWSPGYEQYF
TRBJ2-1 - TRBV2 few TGTGCCAGCAGTGTGGGCAGACGACGCAGGGACAATGAGCAGTTCTTC CASSVGRRRRDNEQFF
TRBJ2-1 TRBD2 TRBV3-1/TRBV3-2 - TGTGCCAGCAGCCAGCGACTAGCGGGGAAGTACAATGAGCAGTTCTTC CASSQRLAGKYNEQFF
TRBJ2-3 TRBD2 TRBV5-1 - TGCGCCAGCAGCGGGGTGGGCTTAGCGGGACTCGGCACAGATACGCAGTATTTT CASSGVGLAGLGTDTQYF
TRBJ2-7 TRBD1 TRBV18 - TGTGCCAGCTCACCGAGGACAGGTCTCTACGAGCAGTACTTC CASSPRTGLYEQYF
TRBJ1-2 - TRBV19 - TGTGCCAGTAGCCCCGGGGACTATGGCTACACCTTC CASSPGDYGYTF
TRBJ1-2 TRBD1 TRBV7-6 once TGTGCCAGCAGCTCTACCGGGACAGGGGATGGCTACACCTTC CASSSTGTGDGYTF
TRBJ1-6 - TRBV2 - TGTGCCAGCAGTGACAGGTTCAATTCACCCCTCCACTTT CASSDRFNSPLHF
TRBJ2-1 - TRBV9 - TGTGCCAGCAGCCAGAGGGGGGGTTACAATGAGCAGTTCTTC CASSQRGGYNEQFF
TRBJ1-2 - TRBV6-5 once TGTGCCAGCAGTACCTGGACAGATACTAACTATGGCTACACCTTC CASSTWTDTNYGYTF
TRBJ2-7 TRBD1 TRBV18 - TGTGCCAGCTCATCCGGGACAGGGACCTACGAGCAGTACTTC CASSSGTGTYEQYF
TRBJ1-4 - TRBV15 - TGTGCCACCAGCGACCCTCCTGCGGGAACTAATGAAAAACTGTTTTTT CATSDPPAGTNEKLFF
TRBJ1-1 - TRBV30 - TGTGCCTGGAGTGTACCCCTAGGGGGAGCTTTCTTT CAWSVPLGGAFF
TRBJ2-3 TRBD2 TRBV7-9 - TGTGCCAGCAGCTTAACTAGCGCTCGCACAGATACGCAGTATTTT CASSLTSARTDTQYF
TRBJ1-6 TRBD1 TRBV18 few TGTGCCAGCTCACCACGACAGGGGAGTTCACCCCTCCACTTT CASSPRQGSSPLHF
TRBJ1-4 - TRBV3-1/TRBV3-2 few TGTGCCAGCAGCCAAGATCAGAGGCAGATAAATGAAAAACTGTTTTTT CASSQDQRQINEKLFF
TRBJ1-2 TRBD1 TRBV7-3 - TGTGCCAGCAGCTTCTGGATCCCCTGGGACAGCTGGAGGGAGCCTTCTAGGGATGGCTACACCTTC CASSFWIPWDSWREPSRDGYTF
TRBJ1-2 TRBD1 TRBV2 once TGTGCCAGCAGGGGACAGGGCCGAGTCTATGGCTACACCTTC CASRGQGRVYGYTF
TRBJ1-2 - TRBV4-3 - TGCGCCAGCAGCCAGGGGACACTAAACTATGGCTACACCTTC CASSQGTLNYGYTF
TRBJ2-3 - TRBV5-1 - TGCGCCAGCAGCTTGGCGGCAGGGATGGGCACAGATACGCAGTATTTT CASSLAAGMGTDTQYF
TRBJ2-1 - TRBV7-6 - TGTGCCAGCAGCTTAGCAGGAGGAGACGGGTACAATGAGCAGTTCTTC CASSLAGGDGYNEQFF
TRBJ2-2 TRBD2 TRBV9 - TGTGCCAGCAGCGTTATGAGCGGGGGGGCGAACACCGGGGAGCTGTTTTTT CASSVMSGGANTGELFF
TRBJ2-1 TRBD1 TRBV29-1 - TGCAGCGTTGAATCCCCTTACAGGGGCAATGAGCAGTTCTTC CSVESPYRGNEQFF
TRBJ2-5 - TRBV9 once TGTGCCAGCAGCGTAGAGGGGTGGGGGACCCAGTACTTC CASSVEGWGTQYF
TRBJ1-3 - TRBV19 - TGTGCCAGTAGTATACCCCTGACATTGCTTGGCTCTGGAAACACCATATATTTT CASSIPLTLLGSGNTIYF
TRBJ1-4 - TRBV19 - TGTGCCAGTAGTAAAGGGGCGAGGGAAAAACTGTTTTTT CASSKGAREKLFF
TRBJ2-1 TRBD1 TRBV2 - TGTGCCAGCAGTGACTCAGGACAGGTCAGGAATGAGCAGTTCTTC CASSDSGQVRNEQFF
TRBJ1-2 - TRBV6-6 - TGTGCCAGCAGTTACGGGACACAACCCTCCTATGGCTACACCTTC CASSYGTQPSYGYTF
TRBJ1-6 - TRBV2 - TGTGCCAGCACACCTACAGGGAACAGTTCACCCCTCCACTTT CASTPTGNSSPLHF
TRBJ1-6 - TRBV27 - TGTGCCAGCAGTCCCCTTCCGAGGAGCTCCTATAATTCACCCCTCCACTTT CASSPLPRSSYNSPLHF
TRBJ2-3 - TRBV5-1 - TGCGCCAGCAGCTTGGGTGCGGGGGCCTTCTCGAGCACAGATACGCAGTATTTT CASSLGAGAFSSTDTQYF
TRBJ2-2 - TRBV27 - TGTGCCAGCAGTTATTTAACAGGGACGAACACCGGGGAGCTGTTTTTT CASSYLTGTNTGELFF
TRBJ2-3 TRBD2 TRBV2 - TGTGCCAGCAGTGCTCTTTGGACTAGAGATACGCAGTATTTT CASSALWTRDTQYF